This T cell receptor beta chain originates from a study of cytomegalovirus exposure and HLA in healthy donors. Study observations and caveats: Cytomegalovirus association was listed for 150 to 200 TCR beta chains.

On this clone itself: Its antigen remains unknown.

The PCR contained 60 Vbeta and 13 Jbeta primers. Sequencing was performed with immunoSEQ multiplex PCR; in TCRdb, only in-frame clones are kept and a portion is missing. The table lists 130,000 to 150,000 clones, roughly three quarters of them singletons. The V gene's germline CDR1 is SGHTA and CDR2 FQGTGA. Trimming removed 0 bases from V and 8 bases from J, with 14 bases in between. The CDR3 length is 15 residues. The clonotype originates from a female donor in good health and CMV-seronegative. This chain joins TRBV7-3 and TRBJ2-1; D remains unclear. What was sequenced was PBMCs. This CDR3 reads CASSLTSWSPDEQFF. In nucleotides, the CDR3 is TGTGCCAGCAGCTTAACGAGTTGGAGTCCCGATGAGCAGTTCTTC.